The 30 T cell receptor beta chains given below trace back to one sample, sequenced in a study of shared T cell receptors in the human thymus. Produced via immunoSEQ multiplex PCR; TCRdb's table is partial and in-frame only. Here the sample spans under 700,000 clones, 75% to 85% being singletons. These data were likewise used in another study, on human thymus T cells.

What was sequenced was thymocytes. These receptor sequences come from a boy younger than two with a congenital heart defect.

The chain combines TRBV19 with TRBJ1-1, with 9 bases fitting TRBD1. Germline assignment: CDR1 LNHDA and CDR2 SQIVND (reference sequence). V shed 4 bases and J 3 bases; nucleotides not matched to a gene: 3. The CDR3 loop spans 14 amino acids. The CDR3 DNA sequence: TGTGCCAGTAGTACACAGGGGGCGGACACTGAAGCTTTCTTT. It encodes CASSTQGADTEAFF.

The V gene is TRBV10-2, the J gene TRBJ2-3; 8 bases fit TRBD2. Germline V gene lookup returns CDR1 WSHSY and CDR2 SAAADI. Trimming removed 4 bases from V and 1 base from J; junction bases left unmatched: 4. The CDR3 has 15 amino acids. CDR3 sequence reads: CASSGSGMGTDTQYF. CDR3 coding DNA: TGCGCCAGCAGTGGTAGCGGGATGGGCACAGATACGCAGTATTTT.

This chain links TRBV9 with TRBJ2-1; 9 bases agree with TRBD2. The V gene's germline CDR1 is SGDLS and CDR2 YYNGEE. CDR3 size: 15 residues. V shed 4 bases and J 8 bases; nucleotides not matched to a gene: 10. CDR3 in amino acids: CASSPRGSGSDEQFF. In nucleotides, the CDR3 is TGTGCCAGCAGCCCCCGGGGTAGCGGGAGCGATGAGCAGTTCTTC.

This clone was picked up a small number of times. The chain joins TRBV5-6 to TRBJ2-7, with 9 bases fitting TRBD1. Germline values: CDR1 SGHDT, CDR2 YYEEEE. Trimming removed 3 bases from V and 6 bases from J; junction bases left unmatched: 16. The CDR3 consists of 17 residues. The CDR3 region has the DNA TGTGCCAGCAGCTCCCGGGGACAGGGTTATTTTTCCGGCGAGCAGTACTTC. This sequence encodes CASSSRGQGYFSGEQYF. The full variable domain, with the rest looked up from reference TRBV5-6 and TRBJ2-7, is DAGVTQSPTHLIKTRGQQVTLRCSPKSGHDTVSWYQQALGQGPQFIFQYYEEEERQRGNFPDRFSGHQFPNYSSELNVNALLLGDSALYLCASSSRGQGYFSGEQYFGPGTRLTVT.

CDR3 protein: CASSSQGMDSYEQYF. CDR3 DNA sequence: TGTGCCAGCAGCTCACAGGGGATGGACTCCTACGAGCAGTACTTC. The chain has TRBV5-4 and TRBJ2-7; 7 nucleotides agree with TRBD1. This CDR3 contains 15 residues. Looked up from germline, CDR1 is SGHNT and CDR2 is YYREEE (reference sequence). J gave up 0 bases and V 3 bases, and 6 bases lay outside the gene matches.

The count of this clone is one. The chain employs TRBV29-1 and TRBJ2-4; D is perhaps TRBD1 (6 bases). Per the germline V gene, CDR1 is SQVTM and CDR2 is ANQGSEA. V lost 4 bases and J lost 8, with 15 bases in between. This CDR3 has 13 residues. The CDR3 loop is CSVAQGRLDIQYF. As DNA, the CDR3 is TGCAGCGTTGCACAGGGTCGGTTAGACATTCAGTACTTC.

The rearrangement uses TRBV7-9 and TRBJ2-7; D uncertain. Trimming stripped 2 bases from V and 6 bases from J, with 11 bases between. CDR1 is SEHNR and CDR2 is FQNEAQ in the germline V gene (reference sequence). CDR3 size: 13 residues. The CDR3 DNA reads as TGTGCCAGCAGCTTATCGGGTTCGTCCGAGCAGTACTTC. Translating gives CASSLSGSSEQYF.

The J gene is TRBJ2-1, the V gene TRBV5-1, with a tentative D call TRBD2 (6 bases). Germline V gene lookup returns CDR1 SGHRS and CDR2 YFSETQ. Deletions cut 4 bases from V and 0 bases from J, with 17 bases between. CDR3 length: 17 amino acids. The CDR3 protein is CASSTHPGTSSYNEQFF. The CDR3 DNA sequence: TGCGCCAGCAGCACTCATCCCGGGACTTCCTCCTACAATGAGCAGTTCTTC.

This rearrangement joins TRBV25-1 to TRBJ2-7; no clear D. This CDR3 contains 11 residues. The V and J ends lost 7 bases and 7 bases respectively, with 11 bases between them. Germline assignment: CDR1 MGHDK and CDR2 SYGVNS. CDR3 in DNA: TGTGCCAGCATAGGAGCTCGGGAGCAGTACTTC. Its protein is CASIGAREQYF.

This chain uses TRBV7-9 with TRBJ2-7, with 13 bases that match TRBD2. The V segment lost 5 bases and the J segment 7 bases; nucleotides outside the gene matches: 5. Germline CDR1 reads SEHNR; CDR2 reads FQNEAQ (reference sequence). This CDR3 region has 14 residues. The CDR3 is CASSRGLAGEEQYF. The CDR3 DNA reads as TGTGCCAGCAGCCGCGGACTAGCGGGAGAGGAGCAGTACTTC. Full variable domain (outside the CDR3, taken from reference TRBV7-9 and TRBJ2-7): DTGVSQNPRHKITKRGQNVTFRCDPISEHNRLYWYRQTLGQGPEFLTYFQNEAQLEKSRLLSDRFSAERPKGSFSTLEIQRTEQGDSAMYLCASSRGLAGEEQYFGPGTRLTVT.

This clone occurred once. This chain connects TRBV5-1 to TRBJ1-5; possible D gene TRBD1, 5 bases. The CDR3 length is 15 residues. The V gene's germline CDR1 is SGHRS and CDR2 YFSETQ. V gave up 4 bases and J gave up 2 bases, with 13 bases separating them. The CDR3 loop is CASSPGTRGNQPQHF. The CDR3 coding sequence is TGCGCCAGCAGCCCCGGGACTCGGGGCAATCAGCCCCAGCATTTT.

There are a few counts of this clone. The J gene is TRBJ2-1, the V gene TRBV18, with 8 nucleotides matching TRBD1. The trim removed 3 bases at V and 1 base at J, leaving 8 bases unmatched. The CDR3 consists of 17 residues. Germline V gives CDR1 KGHSH, CDR2 LQKENI. The chain's CDR3 is CASSPTPGGASYNEQFF. CDR3 in DNA: TGTGCCAGCTCACCGACTCCAGGGGGCGCATCCTACAATGAGCAGTTCTTC. Supplemented by reference TRBV18 and TRBJ2-1, the full variable domain reads NAGVMQNPRHLVRRRGQEARLRCSPMKGHSHVYWYRQLPEEGLKFMVYLQKENIIDESGMPKERFSAEFPKEGPSILRIQQVVRGDSAAYFCASSPTPGGASYNEQFFGPGTRLTVL.

The genes are TRBV14 and TRBJ2-7; 10 positions agree with TRBD2. Germline assignment: CDR1 SGHDN and CDR2 FVKESK. The CDR3 extends over 17 amino acids. V lost 4 bases to trimming and J lost 7 bases; unmatched junction nucleotides: 16. CDR3 residues: CASSRGEREGPCGEQYF. The CDR3 DNA reads TGTGCCAGCAGCCGCGGGGAGCGGGAGGGCCCATGCGGAGAGCAGTACTTC.

The genes are TRBV6-1 and TRBJ2-7, with 7 bases identical to TRBD1. V gave up 5 bases and J gave up 3 bases; unmatched junction bases: 10. The CDR3 covers 15 residues. Germline assignment: CDR1 MNHNS and CDR2 SASEGT. The CDR3 DNA reads TGTGCCAGCAGTTCTGCCGGGACAGCCATCTACGAGCAGTACTTC. It codes for CASSSAGTAIYEQYF.

The chain couples TRBV6-6 to TRBJ1-2, with unresolved D. This CDR3 is built from 14 residues. V was trimmed by 6 bases and J by 4 bases, leaving 15 bases between them. Germline lookup yields CDR1 MNHNY and CDR2 SVGAGI (reference sequence). CDR3 nucleotide sequence: TGTGCCAGCAGCCCTGATGGCGGCACCTATGGCTACACCTTC. This codes for CASSPDGGTYGYTF.

The CDR3 DNA follows: TGTGCCAGCAGTTACGAGGCTAGCGGCTCCTACGAGCAGTACTTC. Protein: CASSYEASGSYEQYF. The chain uses TRBV6-6 and TRBJ2-7; 7 nucleotides match TRBD2. V lost 2 bases, J lost 0 bases, and 4 bases stayed unmatched. The CDR3 runs 15 residues. Germline values: CDR1 MNHNY, CDR2 SVGAGI (reference sequence).

This clone appeared once. The chain couples TRBV29-1 to TRBJ2-5; 7 bases align to TRBD2. The V and J ends lost 6 bases and 9 bases, in that order; junction bases with no gene match: 7. The V gene's germline CDR1 is SQVTM and CDR2 ANQGSEA. The CDR3 is 11 residues long. CDR3 amino acids: CSVHSGLAQYF. The CDR3 nucleotides are TGCAGCGTCCATAGCGGGTTGGCCCAGTACTTC.

V and J are TRBV7-9 and TRBJ2-3; D is perhaps TRBD2 (5 bases). Germline CDR1 is SEHNR and CDR2 is FQNEAQ (reference sequence). Trimming left V 4 bases short and J 0 bases short, with 14 bases between. This CDR3 contains 16 residues. In nucleotides, the CDR3 is TGTGCCAGCAGCTCCCCCCCTAGAGGGAGCACAGATACGCAGTATTTT. It encodes CASSSPPRGSTDTQYF.

V is TRBV5-6 and J is TRBJ2-7; D gene uncertain. The ends were cut back, 10 bases at V and 1 base at J, with 12 bases in the middle. Germline values: CDR1 SGHDT, CDR2 YYEEEE. The length of the CDR3 is 12 residues. CDR3 DNA sequence: TGTGCCCGCAAGTGGGCATCCTACGAGCAGTACTTC. Translating it yields CARKWASYEQYF.

CDR3 sequence reads: CASSLKRGPGQGRSEAFF. CDR3 sequence (DNA): TGTGCCAGCAGTTTAAAGAGGGGGCCGGGACAGGGAAGATCTGAAGCTTTCTTT. The chain joins TRBV27 to TRBJ1-1; 9 bases are shared with TRBD1. The CDR3 length is 18 residues. The germline gives CDR1 MNHEY, CDR2 SMNVEV (reference sequence). V lost 2 bases, J lost 6 bases, and 16 bases stayed unmatched.

The chain carries TRBV13 and TRBJ2-3, with 10 nucleotides matching TRBD2. The germline V gene has CDR1 PRHDT and CDR2 FYEKMQ (reference sequence). V shed 2 bases, J shed 0 bases, and the junction held 11 bases outside the gene matches. The CDR3 contains 19 residues. The CDR3 nucleotides are TGTGCCAGCAGCTTAATTCCGGGACTAGCGTCCGAGAGCACAGATACGCAGTATTTT. This sequence encodes CASSLIPGLASESTDTQYF. Using reference TRBV13 and TRBJ2-3 for the parts outside the CDR3, the full variable domain is AAGVIQSPRHLIKEKRETATLKCYPIPRHDTVYWYQQGPGQDPQFLISFYEKMQSDKGSIPDRFSAQQFSDYHSELNMSSLELGDSALYFCASSLIPGLASESTDTQYFGPGTRLTVL.

V gene TRBV6-5 combines with J gene TRBJ2-7, with 8 bases lining up with TRBD1. CDR3 length: 13 residues. Germline values: CDR1 MNHEY, CDR2 SVGAGI. Trimming took 8 bases from V and 4 from J; bases not matched to a gene: 7. The CDR3: CASGRDRYYEQYF. Here the CDR3 DNA reads TGTGCCAGCGGAAGGGACAGGTATTACGAGCAGTACTTC.

The CDR3 here is CASSLCSGAPREDSYNEQFF. The CDR3 nucleotides are TGTGCCAGCAGTTTATGCTCCGGGGCACCTCGGGAGGATTCGTACAATGAGCAGTTCTTC. The chain recombines TRBV28 with TRBJ2-1; 7 bases align to TRBD2. The CDR3 is made up of 20 amino acids. V shed 0 bases and J 4 bases; nucleotides not matched to a gene: 18. Looked up from germline, CDR1 is MDHEN and CDR2 is SYDVKM.

The V and J genes are TRBV19 and TRBJ1-6; D possibly corresponds to TRBD1 (5 bases). The CDR3 totals 16 residues. Germline V CDR1 and CDR2: LNHDA, SQIVND (reference sequence). Between the trimmed V and J ends, which lost 3 bases and 5 bases, there was a span of 14 bases. The DNA of the CDR3 is TGTGCCAGTAGTATCGTATCGGGCAGGGATAATTCACCCCTCCACTTT. The encoded protein is CASSIVSGRDNSPLHF.

The chain combines TRBV9 with TRBJ1-2; D is undetermined. Looked up from germline, CDR1 is SGDLS and CDR2 is YYNGEE. The CDR3 consists of 13 residues. The V end was cut by 0 bases, the J end by 4 bases, with 7 bases between. CDR3 sequence (DNA): TGTGCCAGCAGCGTAGTACATCGCTATGGCTACACCTTC. Translation: CASSVVHRYGYTF.

V and J are TRBV7-6 and TRBJ2-5, with 13 nucleotides matching TRBD2. The CDR3 covers 18 residues. Germline V CDR1 and CDR2: SGHVS, FNYEAQ. V was clipped by 5 bases and J by 4 bases; unmatched bases: 13. CDR3 region: CASSPHVLRTSGRETQYF. The CDR3 bases are TGTGCCAGCAGCCCCCACGTGCTACGGACTAGCGGGAGAGAGACCCAGTACTTC.

The chain uses TRBV10-2 and TRBJ2-7; TRBD1 aligns across 10 bases. The CDR3 runs 14 residues. CDR1 is WSHSY and CDR2 is SAAADI in the germline V gene. With 6 bases clipped from V and 3 bases from J, the junction kept 5 bases outside the gene matches. This CDR3 reads CASRRDRGHYEQYF. In DNA form, the CDR3 reads TGCGCCAGCAGAAGGGACAGGGGACACTACGAGCAGTACTTC.

This clone was counted between two and nine times. This chain connects TRBV10-3 to TRBJ1-5; the match to TRBD1 covers 10 bases. Trimming at V came to 10 bases and at J to 5 bases, leaving 8 bases not matched to a gene. The germline V gene has CDR1 ENHRY and CDR2 SYGVKD. The CDR3 extends over 14 amino acids. The CDR3: CATHYDRGHQPQHF. CDR3 coding DNA: TGTGCCACCCATTATGACAGGGGGCATCAGCCCCAGCATTTT.

V usage is TRBV28 and J usage is TRBJ2-5; 7 nucleotides align to TRBD2. CDR3 length equals 15 residues. The germline V gene encodes CDR1 MDHEN and CDR2 SYDVKM. V was pared by 5 bases and J by 0 bases, with 6 bases of the junction left unmatched. The CDR3 bases are TGTGCCAGCAGTCCAGCGGGACCCTACCAAGAGACCCAGTACTTC. This encodes CASSPAGPYQETQYF.

V gene TRBV10-1 combines with J gene TRBJ2-3; 7 bases agree with TRBD2. This CDR3 comprises 16 residues. In germline, CDR1 is WNHNN, CDR2 SYGVQD (reference sequence). V lost 7 bases, J lost 3 bases, and 13 bases stayed unmatched. CDR3 nucleotide sequence: TGCGCCAGCACCCCGTCGACTAGCTTCCCTACAGATACGCAGTATTTT. Translation: CASTPSTSFPTDTQYF.